Each of the 19 T cell receptor beta chains below was sequenced from the same sample in a study of blood T cell repertoires in COVID-19. Profiling relied on immunoSEQ multiplex PCR, and the TCRdb table lists in-frame clones only, not all of them. The sample lists about 240,000 clones; around 81% were seen once. The sequenced material came from peripheral blood. These receptors were obtained from a man in his thirties or forties who had recovered from COVID-19.

V is TRBV5-4 and J is TRBJ2-1; a possible D gene is TRBD2 (5 bases). The CDR3 covers 14 residues. Trimming stripped 0 bases from V and 9 bases from J, with 13 bases between. CDR1 is SGHNT, CDR2 YYREEE, per germline (reference sequence). In nucleotides, the CDR3 is TGTGCCAGCAGCTTGGCTCTTGAGGGAAGTGAGCAGTTCTTC. It specifies CASSLALEGSEQFF.

The chain is built from TRBV10-3 and TRBJ2-1, with TRBD2 matching 7 bases. Germline V gene lookup returns CDR1 ENHRY and CDR2 SYGVKD. The trim removed 2 bases at V and 8 bases at J, leaving 9 bases unmatched. The CDR3 is 15 amino acids. Written as DNA, the CDR3 is TGTGCCATCAGTGAGGTGTCTAGCGGAGATGATGAGCAGTTCTTC. Translating it yields CAISEVSSGDDEQFF.

This chain joins TRBV12-3 or TRBV12-4 and TRBJ1-5, with a possible D match to TRBD1 (6 bases). CDR3 length: 12 amino acids. V was shortened by 6 bases and J by 7 bases, with 10 bases between the two germline ends. The DNA for the CDR3 is TGTGCCAGCAGACAGGGTGCCCAGCCCCAGCATTTT. Its protein is CASRQGAQPQHF.

The gene calls are TRBV6-1 and TRBJ2-7; 8 positions agree with TRBD1. V lost 3 bases, J lost 0 bases, and 4 bases stayed unmatched. The CDR3 contains 15 residues. Germline lookup yields CDR1 MNHNS and CDR2 SASEGT. This CDR3 is CASSETGASSYEQYV. The CDR3, as DNA: TGTGCCAGCAGTGAGACAGGGGCCAGCTCCTACGAGCAGTACGTC.

The rearrangement uses TRBV6-4 and TRBJ2-5; 8 bases match TRBD2. Germline V gene data show CDR1 as MRHNA and CDR2 as SNTAGT. V lost 5 bases and J lost 5; bases outside the gene matches: 10. The CDR3 runs 15 residues. CDR3 in amino acids: CASSNSGDPGETQYF. DNA of the CDR3: TGTGCCAGCAGTAATAGCGGGGATCCAGGGGAGACCCAGTACTTC.

This chain's CDR3 is CSGFGQANTEAFF. DNA for the CDR3: TGCAGCGGGTTTGGACAGGCGAACACTGAAGCTTTCTTT. The rearrangement uses TRBV29-1 and TRBJ1-1; 7 positions agree with TRBD1. Germline V gene sequence: CDR1 SQVTM, CDR2 ANQGSEA. CDR3 size: 13 residues. V was clipped by 7 bases and J by 1 base; unmatched bases: 6.

This chain uses TRBV6-5 with TRBJ2-3, with TRBD2 matching 8 bases. Germline V gene lookup returns CDR1 MNHEY and CDR2 SVGAGI. The CDR3 has 15 amino acids. V trimming: 6 bases; J trimming: 5 bases; junction bases outside the gene matches: 10. The CDR3 spells CASSRPGGGRDTQYF. Here the CDR3 DNA reads TGTGCCAGCAGCCGCCCGGGGGGGGGCAGAGATACGCAGTATTTT.

This clone has more than one count but fewer than ten. The chain has TRBV7-8 and TRBJ1-2; the D is unclear. V was shortened by 4 bases and J by 8 bases, with 29 bases between the two germline ends. The CDR3 runs to 18 residues. Looked up from germline, CDR1 is SGHVS and CDR2 is FQNEAQ. The CDR3 coding sequence is TGTGCCAGCAGCTCCCACCTGGGGAGTCCCGCCTCGTCCTGGGGCTACACCTTC. It translates to CASSSHLGSPASSWGYTF. The entire variable domain, with the rest obtained from reference TRBV7-8 and TRBJ1-2, is as follows: GAGVSQSPRYKVAKRGQDVALRCDPISGHVSLFWYQQALGQGPEFLTYFQNEAQLDKSGLPSDRFFAERPEGSVSTLKIQRTQQEDSAVYLCASSSHLGSPASSWGYTFGSGTRLTVV.

This rearrangement joins TRBV24-1 to TRBJ2-3; possibly TRBD2 for D (5 bases). The CDR3 contains 13 residues. Trimming pared 5 bases from V and 2 bases from J, leaving 7 bases between. Per the germline V gene, CDR1 is KGHDR and CDR2 is SFDVKD. CDR3 sequence: CATSGENTDTQYF. DNA of the CDR3: TGTGCCACCAGTGGGGAGAACACAGATACGCAGTATTTT.

The V call is TRBV5-1, the J call TRBJ2-1, with TRBD2 matching over 11 bases. Per germline, CDR1 SGHRS and CDR2 YFSETQ. The CDR3 covers 16 residues. V lost 1 base and J lost 3; bases outside the gene matches: 3. As DNA, the CDR3 is TGCGCCAGCAGCTTGAATCTAGCGGGGGGCTACAATGAGCAGTTCTTC. This codes for CASSLNLAGGYNEQFF.

J is TRBJ2-7 and V is TRBV28; D is perhaps TRBD1 (6 bases). V was shortened by 6 bases and J by 4 bases, with 25 bases between the two germline ends. The CDR3 has 17 residues. Germline-derived CDR1 and CDR2 are MDHEN and SYDVKM. The CDR3 DNA is TGTGCCAGCAGGAAAAACACAGGGCGAGGTGGTGAGTACGAGCAGTACGTC. Its translation is CASRKNTGRGGEYEQYV.

The chain combines TRBV23-1 with TRBJ2-7; 7 positions agree with TRBD1. Being an ORF, TRBV23-1 has a function that is uncertain. This CDR3 has 13 residues. V lost 1 base, J lost 10 bases, and 7 bases stayed unmatched. As DNA, the CDR3 is TGCGCCAGCAGTCAATATCAGGGGGAGTATCAGTACGTC. Its translation is CASSQYQGEYQYV.

This chain links TRBV4-1 with TRBJ1-2, with a tentative D call TRBD1 (6 bases). Germline lookup yields CDR1 MGHRA and CDR2 YSYEKL. The CDR3 loop spans 16 amino acids. V was clipped by 0 bases and J by 2 bases, with 13 bases between them. The CDR3 protein is CASSQDWQGPNYGYTF. In DNA, the CDR3 is TGCGCCAGCAGCCAAGATTGGCAGGGGCCGAACTATGGCTACACCTTC.

For the CDR3, the DNA is TGTGCCAGCAGCTTGGGACAGGGTAATGGCTACACCTTC. Amino acids: CASSLGQGNGYTF. The genes are TRBV7-8 and TRBJ1-2, with TRBD1 identical over 9 bases. This CDR3 has 13 amino acids. Germline trimming cut 3 bases from V and 6 bases from J; bases unmatched to any gene: 2. Germline V gives CDR1 SGHVS, CDR2 FQNEAQ.

V is TRBV3-1 (or the pseudogene TRBV3-2) and J is TRBJ1-4; weak D call: TRBD1 (5 bases). CDR3 length: 18 amino acids. Germline assignment: CDR1 LGHDT and CDR2 YNNKEL (reference sequence). The V end was cut by 5 bases, the J end by 0 bases, with 19 bases between. The CDR3 loop is CASSASRRQKSTNEKLFF. For the CDR3, the DNA is TGTGCCAGCAGCGCATCTCGGCGACAGAAATCAACTAATGAAAAACTGTTTTTT.

The chain combines TRBV19 with TRBJ1-5, with 9 bases lining up with TRBD1. CDR3 length: 15 residues. The germline V gene has CDR1 LNHDA and CDR2 SQIVND (reference sequence). J was trimmed by 3 bases and V by 5 bases; bases with no gene match: 5. This chain's CDR3 is CASSGDRVPNQPQHF. For the CDR3, the DNA is TGTGCCAGTAGTGGGGACAGGGTACCCAATCAGCCCCAGCATTTT.

This clone appeared a few times. V and J are TRBV2 and TRBJ2-1, with D tentatively TRBD2 (5 bases). V gave up 8 bases and J gave up 3 bases, with 14 bases separating them. The CDR3 spans 14 residues. The V gene's germline CDR1 is SNHLY and CDR2 FYNNEI. The DNA of the CDR3 is TGTGCCAGCGTCGCGAGAGGGATCTACAATGAGCAGTTCTTC. Translating gives CASVARGIYNEQFF. Filled out from reference TRBV2 and TRBJ2-1, the complete variable domain reads EPEVTQTPSHQVTQMGQEVILRCVPISNHLYFYWYRQILGQKVEFLVSFYNNEISEKSEIFDDQFSVERPDGSNFTLKIRSTKLEDSAMYFCASVARGIYNEQFFGPGTRLTVL.

The chain couples TRBV3-1 (or the pseudogene TRBV3-2) to TRBJ1-2, with unresolved D. Trimming cost V 4 bases and J 9 bases, with 12 bases left between them. CDR1 is LGHDT, CDR2 YNNKEL, per germline (reference sequence). The CDR3 consists of 12 residues. CDR3 region: CASSLRHSSYTF. The CDR3 nucleotides read TGTGCCAGCAGCCTGCGACATTCGAGCTACACCTTC.

V gene TRBV5-1 combines with J gene TRBJ1-4, with D maybe TRBD1 (5 bases). Germline CDR1 SGHRS, CDR2 YFSETQ. The V and J ends lost 1 base and 5 bases respectively, with 12 bases between them. The CDR3 runs to 15 residues. CDR3 DNA sequence: TGCGCCAGCAGCTTGACGGGGGGGAGAAATGAAAAACTGTTTTTT. Its translation: CASSLTGGRNEKLFF.